Detailed here is one T cell receptor beta chain. Its antigen is not yet known. Base qualities were left out, and no much larger clone turns up one base away. Receptor libraries were prepared by the immunoSEQ multiplex PCR assay. On the study's bioinformatics: A statistical classification framework was developed to diagnose cytomegalovirus status using the catalog of TCR beta chain sequences. The table was pulled from immuneACCESS by TCRdb, which kept in-frame rearrangements only. Such tables lose some clones; where checked, under half of the loss comes from unresolved V genes, and the rest has no known cause. V and J calls and clone size come straight from that table; D and trimming were deduced from the DNA. The sample records about 240,000 clones, approximately 86% of which are singletons. Clones ranked in the top ten supply about 1.2% of the sample. This entry is derived from a study of cytomegalovirus exposure and HLA in healthy donors (dated by TCRdb to between 2016 and 2019). At the level of the whole study: According to a later analysis, the 120 or so validation repertoires were produced on the same platform as the approximately 610 repertoires of the first cohort. The study combined high-throughput TCR immunosequencing, statistical association of individual TCRs with disease status, and machine learning to predict cytomegalovirus infection status. A separate validation cohort of 90 to 150 different subjects was used in addition to the roughly 700-subject first cohort. The study aimed to test whether cataloging public T cell receptors could reveal signatures of past pathogen exposure.

The paper's findings and limits, for the study overall: In both the original and validation cohorts, the classifier was reported to diagnose cytomegalovirus status with high specificity and sensitivity. Subsequent analysis determined that TCRs grouped into clusters in the first cohort also showed a tendency toward co-occurrence across the roughly 120 validation repertoires, and about 93% of cluster scores exceeded 0. A later analysis lacked HLA typing for the validation cohort, so it scored co-occurrence in that cohort across all 110 or so repertoires. A total of 164 TCR beta chains were listed by the study as associated with cytomegalovirus. While some public TCRs were present in many individuals, most TCR sequences turned up only very rarely across donors. The authors suggested that the approach could potentially be extended to other disease states and immunological phenotypes. A few of the identified cytomegalovirus-associated TCR beta chains were confirmed in vitro to be specific for cytomegalovirus antigens.

Separate from the approximately 670-subject first cohort, the validation cohort of 90 to 150 subjects was the group to which the donors belonged. V drops 5 bases and J drops 8 bases, leaving 18 bases in between. The germline V gene encodes CDR1 LNHDA and CDR2 SQIVND (reference sequence). From the cysteine through the phenylalanine, the CDR3 covers 15 amino acids. The retained sequence is limited to the CDR3, 45 bases, with the frame set at the first base. This sequence uses TRBV19 and TRBJ2-2, and TRBD1 may be the D gene, going by 6 matching bases. The sequencing input was PBMCs. The sequence was obtained from a woman in her thirties in good health and CMV-seropositive. CDR3 protein: CASSFPTGGAGELFF. The nucleotide sequence is given as TGTGCCAGTAGTTTTCCGACAGGAGGAGCGGGGGAGCTGTTTTTT.